These T cell receptor beta chains were read from a single sample in a study of blood T cell repertoires in COVID-19. TCRdb's copy holds only in-frame clones and misses some; the assay was immunoSEQ multiplex PCR. The sample includes more than 300,000 clones, under 90% of them seen just once. Sequenced sample: peripheral blood. These receptors all come from a woman aged 25 to 45 with COVID-19, enrolled during active disease. Each CDR3 is given with its conserved first and last residue. The D gene is left open where the match is weak. A clone size is listed for some rows: how often the clone was seen (once, few, many), or a class if it is expanded.

D gene	J gene	V gene	clone size	CDR3 DNA	CDR3 protein
-	TRBJ1-1	TRBV27	few	TGTGCCAGCAGTTTATCGGACAGATTGAACACTGAAGCTTTCTTT	CASSLSDRLNTEAFF
-	TRBJ2-2	TRBV2	-	TGTGCCAGCAGTGAAATAGGGGGGGCCGGCACCGGGGAGCTGTTTTTT	CASSEIGGAGTGELFF
-	TRBJ2-1	TRBV5-6	-	TGTGCCAGCACCCTTATCGGCGGAAATGAGCAGTTCTTC	CASTLIGGNEQFF
-	TRBJ2-2	TRBV19	-	TGTGCCAGTAGTATAGAAGCTAGCTATCTTAACACCGGGGAGCTGTTTTTT	CASSIEASYLNTGELFF
-	TRBJ1-1	TRBV7-9	-	TGTGCCAGCAGCTTAGGCCTCCGCGACACTGAAGCTTTCTTT	CASSLGLRDTEAFF
-	TRBJ1-2	TRBV2	-	TGTGCCAGCAGGGAGTCGGGAGAAAGGGGCTATGGCTACACCTTC	CASRESGERGYGYTF
-	TRBJ1-1	TRBV12-3/TRBV12-4	-	TGTGCCAGCAGTTCAGGGATTGAAGCTTTCTTT	CASSSGIEAFF
TRBD2	TRBJ2-1	TRBV28	-	TGTGCCAGCAGGAGGAGCGGGGGGTCCTACAATGAGCAGTTCTTC	CASRRSGGSYNEQFF
-	TRBJ1-4	TRBV3-1/TRBV3-2	-	TGTGCCAGCAGCCCGAAGTGGGCCAGAGGGCATGAAAAACTGTTTTTT	CASSPKWARGHEKLFF
TRBD2	TRBJ2-1	TRBV6-1	-	TGTGCCAGTAGTGAAGCTGCGGGGGGGCCCTATGAGCAGTTCTTC	CASSEAAGGPYEQFF
-	TRBJ1-3	TRBV4-2	-	TGTGCCAGCAGCCAAGACAGGTACGGTGGAAACACCATATATTTT	CASSQDRYGGNTIYF
-	TRBJ1-2	TRBV9	-	TGTGCCAGCAGCGTAGCTCCCAGAGGTGAGGATGGCTACACCTTC	CASSVAPRGEDGYTF
-	TRBJ2-5	TRBV5-4	-	TGTGCCAGCAGCCGCGCTCGGGGGGCCTGGGAGACCCAGTACTTC	CASSRARGAWETQYF
TRBD1	TRBJ2-3	TRBV6-5	-	TGTGCCAGCACCTCGGACAGGGGGCGGTATACGCAGTATTTT	CASTSDRGRYTQYF
TRBD1	TRBJ1-1	TRBV18	-	TGTGCCAGCTCAGGGACAGGGGGGAGGAACACTGAAGCTTTCTTT	CASSGTGGRNTEAFF
-	TRBJ2-5	TRBV3-1/TRBV3-2	once	TGTGCCAGCAGCCCTACCCGCAGGGGATGGGAGACCCAGTACTTC	CASSPTRRGWETQYF
-	TRBJ2-6	TRBV18	-	TGTGCCAGCTCAGAGAATGGGGCCAACGTCCTGACTTTC	CASSENGANVLTF
TRBD1	TRBJ2-2	TRBV10-2	-	TGCGCCCCGCACGACCCCCAGGGGGCAGGCACCGGGGAGCTGTTTTTT	CAPHDPQGAGTGELFF
-	TRBJ1-3	TRBV3-1/TRBV3-2	-	TGTGCCAGCAGCCCCCAACTGGACACCTCTGGAAACACCATATATTTT	CASSPQLDTSGNTIYF
-	TRBJ2-2	TRBV2	once	TGTGCCAGCGCGCTGAACGCGAACACCGGGGAGCTGTTTTTT	CASALNANTGELFF
-	TRBJ1-2	TRBV28	-	TGTGCCAGCAGCCAGCGGGGGACCCGCCGCCGTCGAGATGGCTACACCTTC	CASSQRGTRRRRDGYTF
TRBD1	TRBJ2-3	TRBV28	-	TGTGCCAGCAGTAAAATCGGACAGGGTTCAGATACGCAGTATTTT	CASSKIGQGSDTQYF
-	TRBJ2-3	TRBV3-1/TRBV3-2	-	TGTGCCAGCAGCCGGGGGGAAAGCACAGATACGCAGTATTTT	CASSRGESTDTQYF
-	TRBJ1-2	TRBV19	-	TGTGCCAGTAGTACAGGGAATGGCTACACCTTC	CASSTGNGYTF
-	TRBJ2-3	TRBV24-1	-	TGTGCCACCAGTGCCGACGGGGTAGTTTTGTATTTT	CATSADGVVLYF
-	TRBJ2-2	TRBV15	-	TGTGCCACCAGCAACTCTGGTTCGGGTGGCACCGGGGAGCTGTTTTTT	CATSNSGSGGTGELFF
-	TRBJ1-2	TRBV7-2	-	TGTGCCAGCAGCTTAGTCCGGGGGGACTATGGCTACACCTTC	CASSLVRGDYGYTF
TRBD1	TRBJ2-7	TRBV4-2	-	TGTGCCAGCAGCCCGGCAGGGGGCTACGAGCAGTACTTC	CASSPAGGYEQYF
-	TRBJ1-1	TRBV27	-	TGTGCCAGCAGAAAACGGGGGGACATAGAAGCTTTCTTT	CASRKRGDIEAFF
TRBD1	TRBJ2-7	TRBV11-3	-	TGTGCCAGCAGCTGGACTACAGGGGGCGGGAGTAGGCAGTACTTC	CASSWTTGGGSRQYF
TRBD2	TRBJ2-3	TRBV6-5	-	TGTGCCAGCAGTTTAACCGGGACTAGGAGGGATACGCAGTATTTT	CASSLTGTRRDTQYF
TRBD1	TRBJ1-1	TRBV7-9	-	TGTGCCAGCAGCTTGGACAGGGCTACTGAAGCTTTCTTT	CASSLDRATEAFF
TRBD2	TRBJ2-5	TRBV15	-	TGTGCCACCAGCAGAGGACGGACTAGCGGGGTCCAAGAGACCCAGTACTTC	CATSRGRTSGVQETQYF
TRBD2	TRBJ2-1	TRBV24-1	-	TGTGCCACCAGCGAGACTAGCGGGGACTACAATGAGCAGTTCTTC	CATSETSGDYNEQFF
TRBD1	TRBJ1-5	TRBV28	-	TGTGCCAGCAGTTTCCGGGACAGGGATACGTCTCAGCCCCAGCATTTT	CASSFRDRDTSQPQHF
-	TRBJ1-5	TRBV6-2/TRBV6-3	once	TGTGCCAGCAGCCGGAGAGGCGATCAGCCCCAGCATTTT	CASSRRGDQPQHF
-	TRBJ1-6	TRBV19	-	TGTGCCAGTAGTATAGGAGTCAGGGGTTCACCCCTCCACTTT	CASSIGVRGSPLHF
-	TRBJ1-5	TRBV9	once	TGTGCCAGCAGCTTCCCCAGGGGTGATCAGCCCCAGCATTTT	CASSFPRGDQPQHF
TRBD1	TRBJ1-1	TRBV6-5	-	TGTGCCAGCAGTACATACAGGGGGGACACTGAAGCTTTCTTT	CASSTYRGDTEAFF
-	TRBJ1-4	TRBV7-9	-	TGTGCCAGCAGGAGAGGGACAGAAAAACTGTTTTTT	CASRRGTEKLFF
-	TRBJ1-3	TRBV5-6	-	TGTGCCAGCAGCTTTGGTAGTTCCTTCTCTGGAAACACCATATATTTT	CASSFGSSFSGNTIYF
-	TRBJ1-2	TRBV5-5	few	TGTGCCAGCAGCCCAGGGGCCACTAACTATGGCTACACCTTC	CASSPGATNYGYTF
-	TRBJ1-1	TRBV5-1	-	TGCGCCAGCAGCTTCGACAGATCGACTGAAGCTTTCTTT	CASSFDRSTEAFF
-	TRBJ1-1	TRBV18	-	TGTGCCAGCTCACCGGCGACAACCATGAACACTGAAGCTTTCTTT	CASSPATTMNTEAFF
-	TRBJ2-3	TRBV5-8	-	TGTGCCAGCAGCCCCGCGTGGGCAGGGACTAGCACAGATACGCAGTATTTT	CASSPAWAGTSTDTQYF
-	TRBJ2-2	TRBV7-2	-	TGTGCCAGCAGCCCCTACTACACCGGGGAGCTGTTTTTT	CASSPYYTGELFF
-	TRBJ1-2	TRBV27	-	TGTGCCAGCAGTGGGCGGACAGCTGGGTATGGCTACACCTTC	CASSGRTAGYGYTF
TRBD2	TRBJ2-1	TRBV4-1	-	TGCGCCAGCAGCCTCGGGAGGTACAATGAGCAGTTCTTC	CASSLGRYNEQFF